This T cell receptor (beta chain) came from a study of tumor and adjacent non-tumor tissue in lung cancer. RNA was extracted from bulk tissue without any cell sorting. This non-tumor lung sample came from over 3 cm beyond the tumor edge. Newly diagnosed lung cancer patients had thoracic surgery in China, August–November 2014, without prior chemotherapy. The library came from three nested PCR rounds adapted from ARM-PCR protocols. TCRdb called the multiplex PCR reads again in MiXCR, with one record for every CDR3 protein. The sample contains some 97,000 distinct CDR3 sequences, more than 55% of which appear only once. Germline values: CDR1 SGHAT, CDR2 FQNNGV. The CDR3 runs to 15 residues. V lost 11 bases and J 4 bases, leaving 20 bases between the germline ends.

This clonotype was sampled from a man under 40 with non-small cell lung cancer. J is TRBJ1-4 and V is TRBV11-2; D unclear. Sequencing was done on a sample of distant non-tumor lung tissue. The CDR3 is CACNLASRVNEKLFF. CDR3 bases: TGTGCCTGCAACTTGGCCAGTAGGGTTAATGAAAAACTGTTTTTT.